A selection of T cell receptor beta chains follows, all from one sample in a study of neoadjuvant nivolumab and ipilimumab in lung cancer. Clones were sequenced by immunoSEQ multiplex PCR, and TCRdb holds only the in-frame ones, with some missing. The table shows some 38,000 clones, with roughly nine tenths occurring only once. The specimen comprised peripheral blood, sampled before neoadjuvant nivolumab, alone or with ipilimumab. These receptors originate from an adult with non-small cell lung cancer. Both conserved end residues are part of each CDR3. A D gene is named only where the DNA matches it firmly. Where a row states a size, it is once, few, many or the class of an expanded clone; other rows omit it.

clone_size: -
j_call: TRBJ2-5
v_call: TRBV9
d_call: -
cdr3_aa: CASSGGQTKTQYF

clone_size: -
j_call: TRBJ2-7
v_call: TRBV7-8
d_call: TRBD2
cdr3_aa: CASSLALGLAGHAPPYEQYF

clone_size: -
j_call: TRBJ1-1
v_call: TRBV19
d_call: TRBD1
cdr3_aa: CASSGRQGVAEAFF

clone_size: few
j_call: TRBJ1-1
v_call: TRBV6-5
d_call: -
cdr3_aa: CASSYGLDWNTEAFF

clone_size: -
j_call: TRBJ1-5
v_call: TRBV27
d_call: -
cdr3_aa: CASSLIFSGVGNQPQHF

clone_size: -
j_call: TRBJ2-2
v_call: TRBV27
d_call: TRBD2
cdr3_aa: CASSPPRSGRGQELFF

clone_size: -
j_call: TRBJ2-1
v_call: TRBV11-2
d_call: TRBD2
cdr3_aa: CASSLGTSGREQFF

clone_size: -
j_call: TRBJ2-3
v_call: TRBV7-6
d_call: -
cdr3_aa: CASSVKKGDTQYF

clone_size: -
j_call: TRBJ2-7
v_call: TRBV11-1
d_call: TRBD2
cdr3_aa: CASSLARGTGVYEQYF

clone_size: -
j_call: TRBJ2-2
v_call: TRBV5-4
d_call: -
cdr3_aa: CASRRGTGTGELFF

clone_size: -
j_call: TRBJ2-7
v_call: TRBV15
d_call: -
cdr3_aa: CATSRDPGHSYEQYF

clone_size: -
j_call: TRBJ2-1
v_call: TRBV2
d_call: -
cdr3_aa: CASSITNEQFF

clone_size: -
j_call: TRBJ2-7
v_call: TRBV14
d_call: -
cdr3_aa: CASSQGPRNEEQYF

clone_size: -
j_call: TRBJ1-5
v_call: TRBV18
d_call: TRBD1
cdr3_aa: CASSPGQGDQPQHF

clone_size: -
j_call: TRBJ2-7
v_call: TRBV4-1
d_call: -
cdr3_aa: CASSQVPPYEQYF

clone_size: -
j_call: TRBJ2-1
v_call: TRBV5-1
d_call: -
cdr3_aa: CASEQGLGGNEQFF

clone_size: -
j_call: TRBJ2-5
v_call: TRBV7-8
d_call: TRBD2
cdr3_aa: CASSSLYGGRAKETQYF